The 3 T cell receptor beta chains reported below all come from one sample, sequenced in a study of T cell repertoires in cytomegalovirus infection. Each CDR3 protein is one row after TCRdb ran MiXCR on the reads. The data contain about 440,000 distinct CDR3 sequences, roughly 30% of them singletons. Sample: PBMCs. Every receptor here comes from a human donor in good health (CMV status not recorded). Some clones in this sample may be carry-over from other donors' samples.

This clonotype was picked up many times. CDR3: CASSFRQGLAGRGEQFF. The DNA of the CDR3 is TGTGCCAGCAGCTTCAGGCAGGGACTAGCGGGGCGTGGTGAGCAGTTCTTC. The chain uses TRBV7-2 and TRBJ2-1, with TRBD2 identical over 13 bases. CDR1 is SGHTA, CDR2 FQGNSA, per germline. The CDR3 sequence is 17 residues long. J was trimmed by 9 bases and V by 3 bases; bases with no gene match: 11.

This clonotype was detected only a few times. The chain uses TRBV27 and TRBJ1-1; D might be TRBD1 (5 bases). CDR1 MNHEY and CDR2 SMNVEV come from the germline V gene (reference sequence). The V end was cut by 0 bases, the J end by 5 bases, with 10 bases between. The CDR3 is 14 residues long. In nucleotides, the CDR3 is TGTGCCAGCAGTTTATCTACAGGTCAGACTGAAGCTTTCTTT. Its translation is CASSLSTGQTEAFF.

Notes on this clonotype: A read error may explain this, as a much larger clone is one base away. The rearrangement links TRBV7-2 to TRBJ1-1; TRBD1 is a possible D gene (5 bases). Trimming removed 5 bases at V and 5 bases at J, with 21 bases between. The CDR3 has 16 residues. Germline CDR1 reads SGHTA; CDR2 reads FQGNSA. In DNA form, the CDR3 reads TGTGCCAGCAGCGTAGATAGCCGAGGGACGGGGACTGAAGCTTTCTTT. Its protein product is CASSVDSRGTGTEAFF.